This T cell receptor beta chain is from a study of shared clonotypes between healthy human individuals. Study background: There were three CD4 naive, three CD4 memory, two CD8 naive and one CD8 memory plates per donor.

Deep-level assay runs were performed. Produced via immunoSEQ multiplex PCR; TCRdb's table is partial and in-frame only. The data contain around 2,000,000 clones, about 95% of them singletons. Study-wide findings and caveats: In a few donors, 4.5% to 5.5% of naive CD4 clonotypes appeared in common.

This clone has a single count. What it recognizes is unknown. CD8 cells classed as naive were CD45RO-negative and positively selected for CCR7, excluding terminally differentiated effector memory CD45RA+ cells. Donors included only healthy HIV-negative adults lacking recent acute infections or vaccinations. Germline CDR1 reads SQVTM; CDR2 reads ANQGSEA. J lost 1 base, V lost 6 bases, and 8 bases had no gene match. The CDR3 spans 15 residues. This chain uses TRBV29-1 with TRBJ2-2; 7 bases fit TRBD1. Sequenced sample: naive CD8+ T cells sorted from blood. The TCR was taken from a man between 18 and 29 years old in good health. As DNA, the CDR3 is TGCAGCGTGGCGCAGAGGGGGCAGAACACCGGGGAGCTGTTTTTT. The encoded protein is CSVAQRGQNTGELFF.